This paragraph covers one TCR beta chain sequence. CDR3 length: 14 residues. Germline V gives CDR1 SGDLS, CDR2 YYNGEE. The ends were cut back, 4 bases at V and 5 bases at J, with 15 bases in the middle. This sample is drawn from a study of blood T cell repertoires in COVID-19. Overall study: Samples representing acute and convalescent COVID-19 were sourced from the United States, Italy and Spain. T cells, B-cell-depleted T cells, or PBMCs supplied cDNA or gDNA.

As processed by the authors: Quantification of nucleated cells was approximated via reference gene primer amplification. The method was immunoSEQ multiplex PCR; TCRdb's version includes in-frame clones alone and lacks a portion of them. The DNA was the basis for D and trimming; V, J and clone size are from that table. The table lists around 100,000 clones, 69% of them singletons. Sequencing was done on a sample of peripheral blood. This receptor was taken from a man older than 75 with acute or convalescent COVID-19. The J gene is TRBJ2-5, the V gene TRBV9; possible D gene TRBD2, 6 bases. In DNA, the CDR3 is TGTGCCAGCAGCAGGGACTTAGGCTTGGAGACCCAGTACTTC. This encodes CASSRDLGLETQYF.